This T cell receptor (beta chain) was obtained from a study of cytomegalovirus exposure and HLA in healthy donors. General study points: CMV antigen specificity was confirmed in vitro for a few CMV-associated chains.

As to this clone: Its specificity is not known.

The PCR contained 60 Vbeta and 13 Jbeta primers. TCRdb keeps only in-frame clones here, not all; method: immunoSEQ multiplex PCR. The sample records about 200,000 clones, roughly four fifths being singletons. The CDR3 has 15 residues. Deletions cut 0 bases from V and 2 bases from J, with 9 bases between. The germline gives CDR1 SGHRS, CDR2 YFSETQ. Sequenced sample: PBMCs. V is TRBV5-1 and J is TRBJ2-1; D might be TRBD2 (6 bases). This TCR was recovered from a girl aged 5-17 years in good health and CMV-seronegative. CDR3 residues: CASSLEGGTYNEQFF. The CDR3 region has the DNA TGCGCCAGCAGCTTGGAAGGAGGGACCTACAATGAGCAGTTCTTC.